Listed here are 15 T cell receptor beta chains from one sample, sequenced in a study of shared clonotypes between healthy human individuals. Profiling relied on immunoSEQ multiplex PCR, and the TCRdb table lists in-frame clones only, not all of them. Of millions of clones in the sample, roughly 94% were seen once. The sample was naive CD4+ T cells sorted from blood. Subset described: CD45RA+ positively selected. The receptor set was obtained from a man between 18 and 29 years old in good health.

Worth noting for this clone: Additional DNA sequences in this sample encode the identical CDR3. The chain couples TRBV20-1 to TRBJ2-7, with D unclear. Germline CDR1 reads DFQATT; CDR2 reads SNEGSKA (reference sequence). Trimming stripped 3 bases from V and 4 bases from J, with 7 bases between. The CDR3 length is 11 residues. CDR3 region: CSASGVYEQYF. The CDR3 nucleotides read TGCAGTGCTAGCGGAGTTTACGAGCAGTACTTC.

The DNA of the CDR3 is TGTGCCAGCAGGGCACCATCAGGGAATCAGCCCCAGCATTTT. It is translated as CASRAPSGNQPQHF. The chain is built from TRBV6-1 and TRBJ1-5; TRBD1 might be the D (5 bases). The CDR3 extends over 14 amino acids. Looked up from germline, CDR1 is MNHNS and CDR2 is SASEGT. Trimming removed 6 bases at V and 4 bases at J, with 13 bases between.

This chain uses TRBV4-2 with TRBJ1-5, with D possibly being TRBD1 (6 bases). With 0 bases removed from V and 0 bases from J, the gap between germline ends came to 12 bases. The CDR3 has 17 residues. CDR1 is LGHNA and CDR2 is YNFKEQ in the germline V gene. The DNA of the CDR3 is TGTGCCAGCAGCCAAGATGGTAGGGGGGGTAGCAATCAGCCCCAGCATTTT. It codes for CASSQDGRGGSNQPQHF.

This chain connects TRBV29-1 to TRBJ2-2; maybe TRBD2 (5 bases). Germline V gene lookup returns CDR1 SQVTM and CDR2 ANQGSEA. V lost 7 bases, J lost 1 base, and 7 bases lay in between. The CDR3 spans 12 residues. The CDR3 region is CSARGNTGELFF. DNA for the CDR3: TGCAGCGCCCGGGGGAACACCGGGGAGCTGTTTTTT.

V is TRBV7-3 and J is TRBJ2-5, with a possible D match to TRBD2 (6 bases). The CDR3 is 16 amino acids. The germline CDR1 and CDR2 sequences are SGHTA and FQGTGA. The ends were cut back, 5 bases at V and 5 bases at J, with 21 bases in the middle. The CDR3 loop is CASSPLGLGGGETQYF. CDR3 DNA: TGTGCCAGCAGCCCCCTGGGACTTGGGGGTGGGGAGACCCAGTACTTC.

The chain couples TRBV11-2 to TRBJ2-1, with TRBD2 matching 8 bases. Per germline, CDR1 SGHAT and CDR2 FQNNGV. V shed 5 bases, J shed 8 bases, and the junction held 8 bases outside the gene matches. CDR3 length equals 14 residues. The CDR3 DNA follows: TGTGCCAGCAGCCCCGGGACTAGATACGATGAGCAGTTCTTC. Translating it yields CASSPGTRYDEQFF.

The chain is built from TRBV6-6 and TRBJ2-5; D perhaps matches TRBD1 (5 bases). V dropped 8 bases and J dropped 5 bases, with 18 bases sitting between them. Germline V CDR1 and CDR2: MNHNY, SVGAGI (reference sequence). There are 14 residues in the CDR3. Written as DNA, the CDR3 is TGTGCCAGCTGCCTAGGGGTGGGTGCCGAGACCCAGTACTTC. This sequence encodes CASCLGVGAETQYF.

The CDR3 DNA follows: TGTGCCTGGAGTCTCATAGCAGATAACTATGGCTACACCTTC. Its translation: CAWSLIADNYGYTF. The chain employs TRBV30 and TRBJ1-2; D call uncertain. In germline, CDR1 is GTSNPN, CDR2 SVGIG (reference sequence). CDR3 length: 14 amino acids. V lost 2 bases to trimming and J lost 1 base, with 11 bases between them. Complete variable domain (other parts from reference TRBV30 and TRBJ1-2): SQTIHQWPATLVQPVGSPLSLECTVEGTSNPNLYWYRQAAGRGLQLLFYSVGIGQISSEVPQNLSASRPQDRQFILSSKKLLLSDSGFYLCAWSLIADNYGYTFGSGTRLTVV.

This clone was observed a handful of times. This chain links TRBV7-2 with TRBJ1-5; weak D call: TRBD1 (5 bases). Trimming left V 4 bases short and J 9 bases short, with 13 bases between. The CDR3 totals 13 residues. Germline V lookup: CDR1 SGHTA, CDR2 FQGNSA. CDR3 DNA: TGTGCCAGCAGCTCTTCCCCAGGGACGCCCCAGCATTTT. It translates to CASSSSPGTPQHF.

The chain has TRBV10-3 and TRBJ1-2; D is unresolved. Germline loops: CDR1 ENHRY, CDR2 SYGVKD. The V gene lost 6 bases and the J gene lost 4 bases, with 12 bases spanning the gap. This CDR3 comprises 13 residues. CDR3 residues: CAISNQEPYGYTF. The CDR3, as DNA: TGTGCCATCAGCAATCAGGAGCCCTATGGCTACACCTTC.

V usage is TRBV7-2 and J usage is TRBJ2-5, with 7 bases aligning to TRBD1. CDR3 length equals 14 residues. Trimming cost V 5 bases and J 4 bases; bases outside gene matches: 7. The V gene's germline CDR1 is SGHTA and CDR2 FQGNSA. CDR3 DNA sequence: TGTGCCAGCAGCCTAGACAGGGCCTCAGAGACCCAGTACTTC. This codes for CASSLDRASETQYF.

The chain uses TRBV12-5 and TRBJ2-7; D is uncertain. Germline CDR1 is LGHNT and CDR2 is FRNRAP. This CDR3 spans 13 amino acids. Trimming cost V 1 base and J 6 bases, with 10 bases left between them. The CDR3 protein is CASGLDPPSEQYF. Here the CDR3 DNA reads TGTGCTAGTGGTTTGGACCCACCAAGCGAGCAGTACTTC.

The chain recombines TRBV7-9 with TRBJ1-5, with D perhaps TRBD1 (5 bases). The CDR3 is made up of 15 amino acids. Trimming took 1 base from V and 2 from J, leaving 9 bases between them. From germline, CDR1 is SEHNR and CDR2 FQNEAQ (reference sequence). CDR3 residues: CASSLVGEGNQPQHF. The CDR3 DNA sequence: TGTGCCAGCAGCTTAGTGGGGGAGGGCAATCAGCCCCAGCATTTT. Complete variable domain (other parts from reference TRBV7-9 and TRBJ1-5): DTGVSQNPRHKITKRGQNVTFRCDPISEHNRLYWYRQTLGQGPEFLTYFQNEAQLEKSRLLSDRFSAERPKGSFSTLEIQRTEQGDSAMYLCASSLVGEGNQPQHFGDGTRLSIL.

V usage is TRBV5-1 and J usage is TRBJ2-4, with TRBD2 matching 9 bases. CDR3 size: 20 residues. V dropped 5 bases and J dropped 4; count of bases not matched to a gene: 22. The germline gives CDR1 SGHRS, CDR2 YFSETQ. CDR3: CASRPRLAALPRGAKNIQYF. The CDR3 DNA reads TGCGCCAGCAGGCCGAGACTAGCGGCGCTACCTCGGGGAGCAAAAAACATTCAGTACTTC.

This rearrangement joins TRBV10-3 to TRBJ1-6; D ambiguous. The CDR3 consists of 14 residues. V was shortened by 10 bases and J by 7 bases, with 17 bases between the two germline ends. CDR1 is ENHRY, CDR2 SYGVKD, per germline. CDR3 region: CATLREPGNSPLHF. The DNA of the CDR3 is TGTGCCACCCTAAGGGAACCTGGAAATTCACCCCTCCACTTT.